These T cell receptor beta chains were read from a single sample in a study of human T cells and chemical hapten exposure. Using its own MiXCR run on the RACE reads, TCRdb lists one record per CDR3 protein. The table lists more than 70,000 distinct CDR3 sequences, 8.5% of them singletons. Material: whole blood, obtained in connection with sensitization to the hapten diphenylcyclopropenone (DPC). All receptors derive from a man aged 35-49 years with alopecia areata. Some clones in this sample may be carry-over from other donors' samples. Each CDR3 is given with its conserved first and last residue. For some rows the clone size is stated as once, few or many, or as a class when expanded; others skip it.

v_gene	abundance	j_gene	CDR3aa
TRBV12-3/TRBV12-4	few	TRBJ2-6	CASSLFLGGGHGANVLTF
TRBV12-3/TRBV12-4	few	TRBJ2-5	CASTPSPQGTQYF
TRBV19	.	TRBJ1-2	CASSSGTGGYTF
TRBV7-9	many	TRBJ1-3	CASSHALGSGNTIYF
TRBV6-5	few	TRBJ1-2	CASSYPTVTGFYGYTF
TRBV7-2	.	TRBJ2-7	CASSLSNYEQYF
TRBV12-3/TRBV12-4	.	TRBJ2-3	CASSLGPSTDTQYF
TRBV10-3	.	TRBJ2-3	CAISVGLAGGEPDTQYF
TRBV6-5	.	TRBJ2-5	CASSYSYRETQYF
TRBV7-2	many	TRBJ1-2	CASSLEGDYGYTF
TRBV20-1	many	TRBJ1-3	CSARRNTAGNTIYF
TRBV27	many	TRBJ2-3	CASSLVAGRTQYF
TRBV7-2	many	TRBJ2-1	CASSYSSGRADDEQFF
TRBV20-1	many	TRBJ1-1	CSAREIVGGWTEAFF
TRBV21-1	few	TRBJ2-7	CASSKIGDGYREYEQYF
TRBV6-4	many	TRBJ1-2	CASSDAGGTVYTF
TRBV7-9	.	TRBJ1-3	CASSLRSGSSGNTIYF
TRBV5-1	.	TRBJ1-6	CASRMGASYNSPLHF
TRBV7-2	many	TRBJ2-3	CASSQRAGQGLGTDTQYF
TRBV6-5	few	TRBJ2-3	CASSRQGGPDTQYF
TRBV5-6	few	TRBJ2-3	CASTGTSVDTQYF
TRBV7-2	few	TRBJ2-1	CASSQTGTNHRGKFF
TRBV27	once	TRBJ1-5	CASRRNGNQPQHF
TRBV6-2/TRBV6-3	.	TRBJ1-1	CASAPGIAGGNTEAFF
TRBV28	.	TRBJ2-1	CASSWGTSGGYVNEQFF
TRBV7-9	.	TRBJ2-3	CASSPGTIRTDTQYF
TRBV6-1	few	TRBJ2-1	CASSEGKAGDNEQFF
TRBV6-1	.	TRBJ2-6	CASSESETRANVLTF
TRBV14	many	TRBJ2-1	CASSPGTGASHEQFF
TRBV28	few	TRBJ2-1	CASSLYPAAGFYNEQFF
TRBV29-1	few	TRBJ1-3	CSVGTGRGNTIYF
TRBV7-2	few	TRBJ2-3	CASSLPGDTQYF
TRBV29-1	few	TRBJ1-1	CSVGRGGMNTEAFF
TRBV27	.	TRBJ2-5	CASSKLSQETQYF